This T cell receptor beta chain comes out of a study of blood T cell repertoires in COVID-19. Looking at the study overall: Acute and convalescent COVID-19 specimens originated in the United States, Italy and Spain. Sources were T cells, B-cell-depleted T cells, or PBMCs; the material itself was cDNA or gDNA.

J gave up 7 bases and V 5 bases, and 6 bases lay outside the gene matches. This CDR3 region has 14 residues. CDR1 LGHNA and CDR2 YSLEER come from the germline V gene. Per the original data handling: Quantification of nucleated cells was approximated via reference gene primer amplification. TCRdb's copy holds only in-frame clones and misses some; the assay was immunoSEQ multiplex PCR. The D gene and trimming were derived from the DNA, and the V and J assignments and clone size from that table. This sample carries 200,000 or so clones, around nine tenths of them seen once, and the ten largest clones take 2.1%.

The sequence was obtained from a man aged 70-80 years with active or convalescent COVID-19. Sequenced input: peripheral blood. The chain is built from TRBV4-3 and TRBJ2-1; 9 positions agree with TRBD1. The CDR3, as DNA: TGCGCCAGCAGCAAGAGACAGGGGGAAAATGAGCAGTTCTTC. Translated: CASSKRQGENEQFF.